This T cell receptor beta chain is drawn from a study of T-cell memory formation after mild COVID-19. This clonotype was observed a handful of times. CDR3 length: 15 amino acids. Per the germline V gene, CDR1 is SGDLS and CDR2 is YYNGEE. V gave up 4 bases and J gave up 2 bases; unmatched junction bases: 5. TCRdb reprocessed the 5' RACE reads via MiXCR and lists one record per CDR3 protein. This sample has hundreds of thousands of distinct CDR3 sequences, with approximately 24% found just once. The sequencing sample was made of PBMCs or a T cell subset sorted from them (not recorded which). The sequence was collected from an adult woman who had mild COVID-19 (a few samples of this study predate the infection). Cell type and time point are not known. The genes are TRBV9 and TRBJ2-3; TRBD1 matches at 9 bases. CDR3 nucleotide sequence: TGTGCCAGCAGCTGGACAGGGGTTGACACAGATACGCAGTATTTT. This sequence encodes CASSWTGVDTDTQYF.